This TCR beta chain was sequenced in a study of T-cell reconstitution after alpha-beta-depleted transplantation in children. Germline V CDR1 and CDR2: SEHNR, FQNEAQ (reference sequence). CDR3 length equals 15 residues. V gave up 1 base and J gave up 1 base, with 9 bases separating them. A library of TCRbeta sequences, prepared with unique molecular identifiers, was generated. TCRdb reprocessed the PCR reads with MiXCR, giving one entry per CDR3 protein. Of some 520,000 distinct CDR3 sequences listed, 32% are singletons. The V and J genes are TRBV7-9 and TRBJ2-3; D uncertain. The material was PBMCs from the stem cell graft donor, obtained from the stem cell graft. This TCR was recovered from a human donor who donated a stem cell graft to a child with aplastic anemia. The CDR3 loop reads CASSLGRSGTDTQYF. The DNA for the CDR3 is TGTGCCAGCAGCTTAGGGAGATCGGGCACAGATACGCAGTATTTT.